This TCR beta chain derives from a study of beta chain features in type 1 diabetes. Overall study context: The study examined around 100 million sorted cells across all samples. Findings and caveats of the study: The study found moderately but significantly shorter TCRB CDR3s in all four CD4+ subsets of Type 1 diabetes patients.

Expressed TCRB transcripts got sequenced, as all isolated RNA was reverse transcribed. Using immunoSEQ multiplex PCR, the repertoire was profiled, and TCRdb retains in-frame clones only, with some absent. Of 600,000 to 700,000 clones listed, under 15% are singletons. CDR1 and CDR2 (germline): MGHRA, YSYEKL. The CDR3 length is 19 residues. After removal of 6 bases from V and 5 bases from J, the junction contained 20 bases not matched to a gene. This clone has just a few counts. What it binds is not known. The rearrangement uses TRBV4-1 and TRBJ2-2, with 8 bases lining up with TRBD2. The source is a man aged 18 to 29 with type 1 diabetes. Sequencing used naive CD4+ T cells from blood. CDR3 protein: CASRLRFGPGLGRTGELFF. The CDR3 region has the DNA TGCGCCAGCAGACTCAGATTCGGTCCGGGACTAGGTCGAACCGGGGAGCTGTTTTTT.